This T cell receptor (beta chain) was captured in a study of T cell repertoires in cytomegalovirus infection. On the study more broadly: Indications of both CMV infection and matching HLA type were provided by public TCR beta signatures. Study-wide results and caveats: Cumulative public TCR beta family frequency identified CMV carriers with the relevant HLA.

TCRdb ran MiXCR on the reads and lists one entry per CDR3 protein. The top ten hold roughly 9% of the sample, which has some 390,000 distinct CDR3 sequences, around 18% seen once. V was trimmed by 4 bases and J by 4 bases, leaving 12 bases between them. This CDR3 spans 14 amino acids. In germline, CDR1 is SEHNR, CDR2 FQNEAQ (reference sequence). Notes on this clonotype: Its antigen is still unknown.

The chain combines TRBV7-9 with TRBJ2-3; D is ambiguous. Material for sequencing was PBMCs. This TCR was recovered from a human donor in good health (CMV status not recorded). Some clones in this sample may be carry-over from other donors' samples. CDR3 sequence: CASSSGPSSDTQYF. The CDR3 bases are TGTGCCAGCAGCTCCGGACCCTCCTCAGATACGCAGTATTTT.